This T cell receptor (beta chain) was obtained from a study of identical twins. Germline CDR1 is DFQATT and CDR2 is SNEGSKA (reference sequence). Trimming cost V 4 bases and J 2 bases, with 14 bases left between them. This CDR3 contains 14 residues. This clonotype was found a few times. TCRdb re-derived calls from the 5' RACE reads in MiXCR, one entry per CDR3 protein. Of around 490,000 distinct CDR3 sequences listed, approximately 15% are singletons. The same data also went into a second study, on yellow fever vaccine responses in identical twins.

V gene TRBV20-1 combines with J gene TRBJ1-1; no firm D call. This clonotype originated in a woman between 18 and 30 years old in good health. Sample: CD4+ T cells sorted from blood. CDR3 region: CSAISLISNTEAFF. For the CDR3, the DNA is TGCAGTGCTATTAGCCTGATATCCAACACTGAAGCTTTCTTT.